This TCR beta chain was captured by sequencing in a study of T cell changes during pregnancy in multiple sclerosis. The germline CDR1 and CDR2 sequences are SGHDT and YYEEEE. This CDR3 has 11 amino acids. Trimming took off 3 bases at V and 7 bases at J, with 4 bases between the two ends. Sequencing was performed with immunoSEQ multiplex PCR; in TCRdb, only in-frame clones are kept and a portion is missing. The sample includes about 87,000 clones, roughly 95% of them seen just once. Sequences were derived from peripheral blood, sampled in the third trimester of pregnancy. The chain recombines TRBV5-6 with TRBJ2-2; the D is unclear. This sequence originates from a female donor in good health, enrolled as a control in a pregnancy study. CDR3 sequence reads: CASSSHGELFF. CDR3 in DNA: TGTGCCAGCAGCTCCCACGGGGAGCTGTTTTTT. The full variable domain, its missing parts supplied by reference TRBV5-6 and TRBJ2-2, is DAGVTQSPTHLIKTRGQQVTLRCSPKSGHDTVSWYQQALGQGPQFIFQYYEEEERQRGNFPDRFSGHQFPNYSSELNVNALLLGDSALYLCASSSHGELFFGEGSRLTVL.